The rows below give T cell receptor beta chains drawn from one sample of a study of CD8 T cells in ankylosing spondylitis. TCRdb reprocessed the 5' RACE reads via MiXCR and lists one record per CDR3 protein. Among approximately 260,000 distinct CDR3 sequences, 18% were seen once, and the ten largest hold over 25%. Material for sequencing was blood, either unsorted or a sorted T cell fraction (not recorded which). These receptors were taken from a male donor with ankylosing spondylitis or in good health (not recorded which). CDR3s include the opening cysteine and the closing phenylalanine or tryptophan. A D gene is named only where the DNA matches it firmly. Size is stated for part of the rows, as once, few or many counts, or as a class when the clone is expanded.

CDR3: CSVEARGHLETQYF
DNA: TGCAGCGTTGAAGCCAGGGGGCATTTAGAGACCCAGTACTTC
V: TRBV29-1
J: TRBJ2-5
size: few
D: TRBD1

CDR3: CASSQVSSGRTTYNEQFF
DNA: TGCGCCAGCAGCCAAGTATCTAGCGGGAGGACTACCTACAATGAGCAGTTCTTC
V: TRBV4-1
J: TRBJ2-1
size: few
D: TRBD2

CDR3: CASSLSGSNYGYTF
DNA: TGCGCCAGCAGCTTGTCAGGGTCGAACTATGGCTACACCTTC
V: TRBV5-1
J: TRBJ1-2
size: .
D: .

CDR3: CASSPTYNEQFF
DNA: TGTGCCAGCAGTCCAACCTACAATGAGCAGTTCTTC
V: TRBV27
J: TRBJ2-1
size: .
D: .

CDR3: CASSLSAKNIQYF
DNA: TGTGCCAGCAGTTTATCGGCCAAAAACATTCAGTACTTC
V: TRBV27
J: TRBJ2-4
size: once
D: .

CDR3: CASRTGNEQFF
DNA: TGTGCCAGCAGGACCGGAAATGAGCAGTTCTTC
V: TRBV28
J: TRBJ2-1
size: few
D: .

CDR3: CASSMGQEAFF
DNA: TGTGCCAGCAGCATGGGACAGGAAGCTTTCTTT
V: TRBV7-9
J: TRBJ1-1
size: many
D: TRBD1

CDR3: CASSLAPDGNNEQFF
DNA: TGTGCCAGCAGCTTAGCTCCGGACGGGAACAATGAGCAGTTCTTC
V: TRBV7-6
J: TRBJ2-1
size: many
D: .

CDR3: CSAFIRDRGLQPQHF
DNA: TGCAGTGCATTTATCCGGGACAGGGGGCTCCAGCCCCAGCATTTT
V: TRBV20-1
J: TRBJ1-5
size: many
D: TRBD1

CDR3: CASRSSPVSSYEQYF
DNA: TGTGCCAGCAGATCCTCTCCGGTAAGCTCCTACGAGCAGTACTTC
V: TRBV7-8
J: TRBJ2-7
size: .
D: .

CDR3: CSVAGTYEQYF
DNA: TGCAGCGTGGCCGGGACCTACGAGCAGTACTTC
V: TRBV29-1
J: TRBJ2-7
size: many
D: .

CDR3: CASSVDGQGSYNEQFF
DNA: TGTGCCAGCAGCGTAGACGGACAGGGATCCTACAATGAGCAGTTCTTC
V: TRBV9
J: TRBJ2-1
size: .
D: TRBD1

CDR3: CASSYMTDTQYF
DNA: TGTGCCAGCAGTTACATGACAGATACGCAGTATTTT
V: TRBV12-3/TRBV12-4
J: TRBJ2-3
size: few
D: .

CDR3: CATSAGSTSTDTQYF
DNA: TGTGCCACCAGTGCCGGCAGTACTAGCACAGATACGCAGTATTTT
V: TRBV24-1
J: TRBJ2-3
size: .
D: .

CDR3: CASRGLGGELFF
DNA: TGTGCCAGCAGAGGGTTGGGCGGGGAGCTGTTTTTT
V: TRBV27
J: TRBJ2-2
size: .
D: .

CDR3: CSVRSLNTEAFF
DNA: TGCAGCGTTCGGTCGTTGAACACTGAAGCTTTCTTT
V: TRBV29-1
J: TRBJ1-1
size: .
D: .

CDR3: CASSFQGGEKLFF
DNA: TGTGCCAGCAGCTTTCAGGGAGGTGAAAAACTGTTTTTT
V: TRBV5-6
J: TRBJ1-4
size: few
D: .

CDR3: CASSQPGRSNEQFF
DNA: TGTGCCAGCAGCCAACCGGGCCGATCCAATGAGCAGTTCTTC
V: TRBV4-2
J: TRBJ2-1
size: medium-sized
D: .

CDR3: CASSFRPDGARGDEQYF
DNA: TGTGCCAGCAGTTTTCGCCCGGACGGAGCAAGAGGCGACGAGCAGTACTTC
V: TRBV12-3/TRBV12-4
J: TRBJ2-7
size: few
D: .

CDR3: CASSHRYSNQPQHF
DNA: TGCGCCAGCAGCCACCGATATAGCAATCAGCCCCAGCATTTT
V: TRBV4-1
J: TRBJ1-5
size: many
D: .

CDR3: CASSAAGNYYNSPLHF
DNA: TGTGCCAGCAGCGCGGCAGGGAACTACTATAATTCACCCCTCCACTTT
V: TRBV9
J: TRBJ1-6
size: many
D: .

CDR3: CASSLAPSGINTGELFF
DNA: TGTGCCAGCAGCTTAGCCCCTAGCGGGATTAACACCGGGGAGCTGTTTTTT
V: TRBV7-8
J: TRBJ2-2
size: .
D: TRBD2

CDR3: CSSLTDSEQYF
DNA: TGCAGCTCATTAACGGACAGCGAGCAGTACTTC
V: TRBV29-1
J: TRBJ2-7
size: many
D: .

CDR3: CASSLGQTGGRQETQYF
DNA: TGTGCCAGCAGCTTGGGACAGACAGGGGGCCGTCAAGAGACCCAGTACTTC
V: TRBV5-5
J: TRBJ2-5
size: few
D: TRBD1

CDR3: CASGLQENTGELFF
DNA: TGTGCTAGTGGTTTACAAGAGAACACCGGGGAGCTGTTTTTT
V: TRBV12-5
J: TRBJ2-2
size: .
D: .